This T cell receptor beta chain was identified during a study of blood T cells in healthy people across ages. V shed 0 bases and J shed 0 bases, with 17 bases lying between them. The V gene's germline CDR1 is SGHRS and CDR2 YFSETQ. CDR3 length: 18 residues. Combining a sample-barcoded 5' primer with a J-beta primer mix, a second PCR ran for roughly 7 to 12 cycles. Each cDNA molecule was tagged by a template-switch adaptor that had 12 random nucleotides. Each CDR3 protein is one row after TCRdb ran MiXCR on the 5' RACE reads. Of hundreds of thousands of distinct CDR3 sequences listed, around 49% were seen once; the top ten hold around an eighth. This clonotype appeared a few times.

The chain links TRBV5-1 to TRBJ2-3; D uncertain. The material sequenced was blood. The receptor's source is a man in his thirties or forties in good health. Here the CDR3 reads CASSLVPSQALSTDTQYF. The CDR3 DNA follows: TGCGCCAGCAGCTTGGTACCCTCCCAAGCGCTGAGCACAGATACGCAGTATTTT.